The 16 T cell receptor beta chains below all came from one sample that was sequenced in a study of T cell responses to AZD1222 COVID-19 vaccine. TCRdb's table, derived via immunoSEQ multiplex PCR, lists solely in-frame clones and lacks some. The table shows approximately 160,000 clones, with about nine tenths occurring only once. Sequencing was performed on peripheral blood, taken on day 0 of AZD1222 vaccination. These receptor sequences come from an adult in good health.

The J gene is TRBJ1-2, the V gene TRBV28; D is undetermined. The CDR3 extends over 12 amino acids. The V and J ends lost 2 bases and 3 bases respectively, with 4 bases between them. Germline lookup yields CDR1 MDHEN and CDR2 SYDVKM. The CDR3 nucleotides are TGTGCCAGCAGTTTAGAATACTATGGCTACACCTTC. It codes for CASSLEYYGYTF.

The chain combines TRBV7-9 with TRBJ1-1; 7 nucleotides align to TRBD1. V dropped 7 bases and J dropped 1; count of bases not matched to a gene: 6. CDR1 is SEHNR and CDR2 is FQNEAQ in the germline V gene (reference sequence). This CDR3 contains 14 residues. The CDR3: CASTKGAPNTEAFF. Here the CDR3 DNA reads TGTGCCAGCACAAAGGGGGCCCCGAACACTGAAGCTTTCTTT.

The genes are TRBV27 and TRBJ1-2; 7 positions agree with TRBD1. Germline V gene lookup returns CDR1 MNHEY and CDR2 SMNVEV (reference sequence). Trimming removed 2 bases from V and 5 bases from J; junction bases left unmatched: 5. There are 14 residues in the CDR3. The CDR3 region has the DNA TGTGCCAGCAGTTTAACCCAGGGACAGTATGGCTACACCTTC. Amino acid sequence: CASSLTQGQYGYTF.

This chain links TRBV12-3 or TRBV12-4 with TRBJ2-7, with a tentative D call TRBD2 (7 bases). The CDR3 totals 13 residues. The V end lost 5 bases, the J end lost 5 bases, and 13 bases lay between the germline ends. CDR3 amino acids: CASSQLGGDEQYF. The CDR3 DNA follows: TGTGCCAGCAGTCAGCTAGGGGGGGACGAGCAGTACTTC.

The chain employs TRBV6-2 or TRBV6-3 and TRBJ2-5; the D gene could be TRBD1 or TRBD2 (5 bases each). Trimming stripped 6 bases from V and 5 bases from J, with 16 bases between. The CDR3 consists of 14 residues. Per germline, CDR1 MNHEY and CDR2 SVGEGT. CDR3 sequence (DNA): TGTGCCAGCAGCCACGGTGGGGGAAGCGAGACCCAGTACTTC. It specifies CASSHGGGSETQYF.

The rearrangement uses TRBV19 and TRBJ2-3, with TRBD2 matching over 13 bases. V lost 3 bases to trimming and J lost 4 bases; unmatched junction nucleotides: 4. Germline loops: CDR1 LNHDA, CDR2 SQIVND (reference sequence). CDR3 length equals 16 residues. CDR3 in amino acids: CASSIGLAGVADTQYF. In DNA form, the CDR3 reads TGTGCCAGTAGTATTGGACTAGCGGGGGTGGCAGATACGCAGTATTTT.

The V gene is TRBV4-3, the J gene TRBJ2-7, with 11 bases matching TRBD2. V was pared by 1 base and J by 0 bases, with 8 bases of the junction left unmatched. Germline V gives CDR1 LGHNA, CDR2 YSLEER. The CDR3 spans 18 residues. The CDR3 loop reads CASSQGMPTSGVSYEQYF. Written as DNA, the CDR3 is TGCGCCAGCAGCCAAGGGATGCCGACTAGCGGGGTCTCCTACGAGCAGTACTTC.

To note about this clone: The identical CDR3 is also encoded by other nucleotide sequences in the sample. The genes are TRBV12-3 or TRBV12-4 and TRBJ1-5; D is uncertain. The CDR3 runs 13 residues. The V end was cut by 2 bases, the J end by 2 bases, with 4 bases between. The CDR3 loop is CASSLQGNQPQHF. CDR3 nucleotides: TGTGCCAGCAGTTTACAGGGCAATCAGCCCCAGCATTTT.

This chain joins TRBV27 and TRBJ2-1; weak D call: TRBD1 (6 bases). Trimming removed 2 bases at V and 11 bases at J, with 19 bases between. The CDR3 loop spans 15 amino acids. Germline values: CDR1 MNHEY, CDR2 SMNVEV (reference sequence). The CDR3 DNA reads TGTGCCAGCAGTTTAGAGGGAGCAGGGGCCGGTAAGCAGTTCTTC. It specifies CASSLEGAGAGKQFF.

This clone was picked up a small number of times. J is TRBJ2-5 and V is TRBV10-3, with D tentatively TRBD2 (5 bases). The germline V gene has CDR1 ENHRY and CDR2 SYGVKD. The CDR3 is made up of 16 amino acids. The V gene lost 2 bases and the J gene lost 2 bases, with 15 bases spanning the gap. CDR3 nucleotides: TGTGCCATCAGTGAGCTGCCTAGGCGGACTCAAGAGACCCAGTACTTC. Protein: CAISELPRRTQETQYF.

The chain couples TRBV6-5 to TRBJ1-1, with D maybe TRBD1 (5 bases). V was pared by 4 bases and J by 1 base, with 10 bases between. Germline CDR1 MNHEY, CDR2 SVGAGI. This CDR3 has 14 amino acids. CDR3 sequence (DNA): TGTGCCAGCAGTTCCAGGGCTTCGAACACTGAAGCTTTCTTT. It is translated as CASSSRASNTEAFF.

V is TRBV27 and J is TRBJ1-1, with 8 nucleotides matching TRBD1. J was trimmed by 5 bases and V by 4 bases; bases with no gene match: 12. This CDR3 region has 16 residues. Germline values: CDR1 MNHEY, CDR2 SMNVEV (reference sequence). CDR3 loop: CASSSSSGGWWTEAFF. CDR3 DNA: TGTGCCAGCAGTTCGTCATCAGGGGGCTGGTGGACTGAAGCTTTCTTT.

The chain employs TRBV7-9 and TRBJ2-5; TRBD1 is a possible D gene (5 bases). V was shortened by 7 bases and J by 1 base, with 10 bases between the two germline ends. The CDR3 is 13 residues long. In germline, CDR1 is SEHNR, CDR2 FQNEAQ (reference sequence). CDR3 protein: CASTLGVQETQYF. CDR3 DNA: TGTGCCAGCACCCTAGGGGTCCAAGAGACCCAGTACTTC. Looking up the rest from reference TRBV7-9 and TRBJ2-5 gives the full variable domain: DTGVSQNPRHKITKRGQNVTFRCDPISEHNRLYWYRQTLGQGPEFLTYFQNEAQLEKSRLLSDRFSAERPKGSFSTLEIQRTEQGDSAMYLCASTLGVQETQYFGPGTRLLVL.

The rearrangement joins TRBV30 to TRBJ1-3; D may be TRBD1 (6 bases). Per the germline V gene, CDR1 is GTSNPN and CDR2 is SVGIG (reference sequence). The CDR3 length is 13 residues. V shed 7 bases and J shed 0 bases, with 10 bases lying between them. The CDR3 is CAFSGDSGNTIYF. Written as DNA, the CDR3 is TGTGCCTTTTCAGGGGACTCTGGAAACACCATATATTTT. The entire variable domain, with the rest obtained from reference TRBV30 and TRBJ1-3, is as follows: SQTIHQWPATLVQPVGSPLSLECTVEGTSNPNLYWYRQAAGRGLQLLFYSVGIGQISSEVPQNLSASRPQDRQFILSSKKLLLSDSGFYLCAFSGDSGNTIYFGEGSWLTVV.

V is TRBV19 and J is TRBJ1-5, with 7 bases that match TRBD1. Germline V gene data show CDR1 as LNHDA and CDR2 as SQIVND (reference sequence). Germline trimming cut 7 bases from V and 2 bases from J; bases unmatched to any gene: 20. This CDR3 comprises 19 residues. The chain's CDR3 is CASKAETGRSAERNQPQHF. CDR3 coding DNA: TGTGCCAGTAAGGCGGAGACAGGGAGGTCGGCTGAGCGCAATCAGCCCCAGCATTTT.

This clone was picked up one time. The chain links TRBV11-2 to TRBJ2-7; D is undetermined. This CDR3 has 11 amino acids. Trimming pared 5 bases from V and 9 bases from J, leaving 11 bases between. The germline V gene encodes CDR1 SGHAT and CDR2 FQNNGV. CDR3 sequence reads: CASSLSLGQYF. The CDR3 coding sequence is TGTGCCAGCAGCCTCTCCTTGGGGCAGTACTTC.